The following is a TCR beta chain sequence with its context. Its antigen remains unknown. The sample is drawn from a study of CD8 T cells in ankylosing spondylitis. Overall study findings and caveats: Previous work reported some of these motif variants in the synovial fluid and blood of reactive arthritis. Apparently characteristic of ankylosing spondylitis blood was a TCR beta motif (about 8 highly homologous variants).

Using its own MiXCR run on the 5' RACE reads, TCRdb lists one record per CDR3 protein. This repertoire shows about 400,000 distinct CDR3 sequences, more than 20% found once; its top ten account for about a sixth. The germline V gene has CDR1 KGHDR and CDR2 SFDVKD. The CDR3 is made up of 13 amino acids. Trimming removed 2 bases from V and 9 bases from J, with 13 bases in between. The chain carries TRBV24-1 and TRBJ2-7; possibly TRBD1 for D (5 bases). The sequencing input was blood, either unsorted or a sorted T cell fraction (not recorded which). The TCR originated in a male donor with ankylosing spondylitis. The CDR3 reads CATSDWQDQGQYF. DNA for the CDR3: TGTGCCACCAGTGATTGGCAGGACCAGGGGCAGTACTTC.